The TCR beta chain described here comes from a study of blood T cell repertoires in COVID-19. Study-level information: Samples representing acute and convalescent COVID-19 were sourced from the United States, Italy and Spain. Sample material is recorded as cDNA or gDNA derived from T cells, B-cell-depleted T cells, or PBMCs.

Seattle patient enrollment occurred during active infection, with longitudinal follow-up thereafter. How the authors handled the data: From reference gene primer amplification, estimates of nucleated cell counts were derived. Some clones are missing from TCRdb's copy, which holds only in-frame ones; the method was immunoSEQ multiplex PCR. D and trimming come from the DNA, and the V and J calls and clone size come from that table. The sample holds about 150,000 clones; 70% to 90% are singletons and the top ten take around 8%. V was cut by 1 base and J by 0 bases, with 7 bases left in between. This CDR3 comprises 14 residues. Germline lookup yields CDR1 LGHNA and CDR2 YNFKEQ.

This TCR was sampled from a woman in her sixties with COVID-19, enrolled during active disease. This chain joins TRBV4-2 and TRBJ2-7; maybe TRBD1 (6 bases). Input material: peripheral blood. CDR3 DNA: TGTGCCAGCAGCCAAGGGACAGCCTCCTACGAGCAGTACTTC. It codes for CASSQGTASYEQYF.